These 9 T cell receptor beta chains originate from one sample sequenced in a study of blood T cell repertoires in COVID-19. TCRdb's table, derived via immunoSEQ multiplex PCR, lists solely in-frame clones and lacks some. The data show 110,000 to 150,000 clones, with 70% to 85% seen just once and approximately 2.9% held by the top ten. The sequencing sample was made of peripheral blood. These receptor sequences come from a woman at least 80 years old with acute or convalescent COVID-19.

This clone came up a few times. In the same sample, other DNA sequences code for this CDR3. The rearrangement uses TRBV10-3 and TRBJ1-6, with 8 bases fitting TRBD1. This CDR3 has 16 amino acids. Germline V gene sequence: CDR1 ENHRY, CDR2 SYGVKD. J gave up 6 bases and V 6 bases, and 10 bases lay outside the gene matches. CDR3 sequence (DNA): TGTGCCATCAGGAACATAGGACAGGGACTTAATTCACCCCTCCACTTT. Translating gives CAIRNIGQGLNSPLHF.

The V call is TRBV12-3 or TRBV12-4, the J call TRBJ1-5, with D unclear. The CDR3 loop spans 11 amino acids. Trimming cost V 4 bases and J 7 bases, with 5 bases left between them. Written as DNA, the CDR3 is TGTGCCAGCAGTTACCTACAGCCCCAGCATTTT. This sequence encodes CASSYLQPQHF.

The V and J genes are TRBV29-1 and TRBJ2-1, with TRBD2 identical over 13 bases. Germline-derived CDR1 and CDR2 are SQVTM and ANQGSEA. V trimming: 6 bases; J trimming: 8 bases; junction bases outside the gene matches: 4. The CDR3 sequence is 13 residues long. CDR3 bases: TGCAGCGTGACTAGCGGGGGGCCCGATGAGCAGTTCTTC. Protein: CSVTSGGPDEQFF.

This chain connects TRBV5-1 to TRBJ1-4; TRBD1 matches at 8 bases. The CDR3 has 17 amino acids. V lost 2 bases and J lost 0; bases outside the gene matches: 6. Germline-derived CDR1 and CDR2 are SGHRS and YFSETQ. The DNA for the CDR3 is TGCGCCAGCAGCTTTTCGGGACAGGAGTCAACTAATGAAAAACTGTTTTTT. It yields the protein CASSFSGQESTNEKLFF.

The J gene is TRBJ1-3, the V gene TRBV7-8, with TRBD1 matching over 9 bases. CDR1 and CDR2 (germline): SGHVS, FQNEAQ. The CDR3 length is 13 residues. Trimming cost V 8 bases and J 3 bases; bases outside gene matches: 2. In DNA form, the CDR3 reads TGTGCCAGCTCGACAGGGGGTGGAAACACCATATATTTT. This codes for CASSTGGGNTIYF.

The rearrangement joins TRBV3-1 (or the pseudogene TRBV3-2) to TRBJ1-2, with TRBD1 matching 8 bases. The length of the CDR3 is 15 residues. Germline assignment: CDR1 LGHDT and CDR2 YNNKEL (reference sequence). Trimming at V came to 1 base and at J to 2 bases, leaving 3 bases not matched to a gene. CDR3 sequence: CASSQGGQVNYGYTF. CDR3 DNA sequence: TGTGCCAGCAGCCAAGGGGGACAGGTGAACTATGGCTACACCTTC.

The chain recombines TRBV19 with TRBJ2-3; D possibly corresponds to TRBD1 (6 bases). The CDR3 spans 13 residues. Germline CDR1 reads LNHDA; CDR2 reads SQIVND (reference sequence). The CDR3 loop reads CGTSGDFTDTQYF. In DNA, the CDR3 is TGTGGAACGTCAGGGGATTTTACAGATACGCAGTATTTT. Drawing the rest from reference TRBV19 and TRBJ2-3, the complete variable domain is DGGITQSPKYLFRKEGQNVTLSCEQNLNHDAMYWYRQDPGQGLRLIYYSQIVNDFQKGDIAEGYSVSREKKESFPLTVTSAQKNPTAFYLCGTSGDFTDTQYFGPGTRLTVL.

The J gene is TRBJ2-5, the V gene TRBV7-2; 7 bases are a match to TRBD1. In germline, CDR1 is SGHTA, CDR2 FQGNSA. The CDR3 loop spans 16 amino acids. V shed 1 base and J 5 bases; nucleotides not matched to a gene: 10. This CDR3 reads CASSLGWQGVSETQYF. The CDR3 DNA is TGTGCCAGCAGCTTAGGGTGGCAGGGGGTCTCGGAGACCCAGTACTTC.

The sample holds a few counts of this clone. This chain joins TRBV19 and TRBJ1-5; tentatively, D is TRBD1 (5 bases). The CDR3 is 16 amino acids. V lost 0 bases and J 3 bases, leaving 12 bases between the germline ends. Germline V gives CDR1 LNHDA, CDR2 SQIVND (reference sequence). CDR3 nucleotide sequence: TGTGCCAGTAGTATAGAGCAGGGTGCGGTCAATCAGCCCCAGCATTTT. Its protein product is CASSIEQGAVNQPQHF.